This entry lists 32 T cell receptor beta chains sequenced from one sample in a study of technical replicates of blood from a handful of donors. Produced via immunoSEQ multiplex PCR; TCRdb's table is partial and in-frame only. The sample lists tens of thousands of clones, about 95% seen once, with 2.5% to 3.5% in the top ten. The specimen sequenced was PBMCs. The receptors derive from a human donor in good health. Some clones in this sample may be carry-over from other donors' samples.

This rearrangement joins TRBV2 to TRBJ2-2; perhaps TRBD1 as D (5 bases). There are 17 residues in the CDR3. Germline V gene data show CDR1 as SNHLY and CDR2 as FYNNEI. V lost 6 bases and J 8 bases, leaving 25 bases between the germline ends. The CDR3 region is CASSPTSTSGNWGELFF. The CDR3 nucleotides are TGTGCCAGCAGCCCCACCTCTACTTCAGGGAATTGGGGGGAGCTGTTTTTT.

This clone appeared once. This chain links TRBV5-4 with TRBJ1-1; 7 bases match TRBD1. The CDR3 covers 16 residues. Unmatched junction bases numbered 9, after V lost 4 bases and J lost 0 bases. Germline loops: CDR1 SGHNT, CDR2 YYREEE (reference sequence). CDR3 amino acids: CASSTKTGNLNTEAFF. The DNA of the CDR3 is TGTGCCAGCAGCACAAAGACAGGGAACTTGAACACTGAAGCTTTCTTT.

V gene TRBV21-1 combines with J gene TRBJ2-7; TRBD1 is taken as the D call from the table, unchecked against the DNA. TRBV21-1 is given as a pseudogene. CDR3 length equals 17 residues. The CDR3 sequence: CASSKLLTGTGTSEQYF. The CDR3 nucleotides read TGTGCCAGCAGCAAGTTACTAACCGGGACAGGGACTAGCGAGCAGTACTTC.

The rearrangement links TRBV30 to TRBJ1-6; D may be TRBD1 (6 bases). This CDR3 has 13 amino acids. Germline CDR1 and CDR2: GTSNPN and SVGIG (reference sequence). The CDR3 region has the DNA TGTGCTTACCAACAGGGCTATAATTCACCCCTCCACTTT. Protein sequence: CAYQQGYNSPLHF. The whole variable domain, remainder taken from reference TRBV30 and TRBJ1-6, is SQTIHQWPATLVQPVGSPLSLECTVEGTSNPNLYWYRQAAGRGLQLLFYSVGIGQISSEVPQNLSASRPQDRQFILSSKKLLLSDSGFYLCAYQQGYNSPLHFGNGTRLTVT.

The chain uses TRBV9 and TRBJ2-1; no clear D gene. CDR3 length: 16 residues. V was pared by 1 base and J by 4 bases, with 15 bases between. Per germline, CDR1 SGDLS and CDR2 YYNGEE. CDR3 sequence reads: CASSVSSRREYNEQFF. CDR3 bases: TGTGCCAGCAGCGTAAGTAGCCGCCGCGAGTACAATGAGCAGTTCTTC.

The genes are TRBV4-3 and TRBJ2-4; D may be TRBD1 (6 bases). Between the trimmed V and J ends, which lost 2 bases and 8 bases, there was a span of 19 bases. The CDR3 spans 16 residues. CDR1 is LGHNA, CDR2 YSLEER, per germline. The CDR3 nucleotides read TGCGCCAGCAGCCAATTGGTTAACAGGGAGCAAGACATTCAGTACTTC. Its translation is CASSQLVNREQDIQYF.

V gene TRBV15 combines with J gene TRBJ1-2, with D possibly being TRBD1 (5 bases). In germline, CDR1 is LNHNV, CDR2 YYDKDF (reference sequence). Trimming cost V 1 base and J 6 bases, with 6 bases left between them. CDR3 size: 12 residues. The CDR3 nucleotides read TGTGCCACCAGCAGAGCCAGGGATGGCTACACCTTC. Translating it yields CATSRARDGYTF.

The chain links TRBV29-1 to TRBJ1-4; perhaps TRBD1 as D (5 bases). The CDR3 totals 12 residues. The V and J ends lost 4 bases and 13 bases respectively, with 16 bases between them. Germline assignment: CDR1 SQVTM and CDR2 ANQGSEA. This chain's CDR3 is CSVGVPREGLFF. In nucleotides, the CDR3 is TGCAGCGTTGGGGTCCCCAGGGAGGGACTGTTTTTT.

This sequence joins TRBV6-1 and TRBJ2-7; 14 bases are a match to TRBD2. Germline lookup yields CDR1 MNHNS and CDR2 SASEGT. Trimming at V came to 4 bases and at J to 0 bases, leaving 8 bases not matched to a gene. The CDR3 runs to 18 residues. The CDR3 sequence is CASSAPGLAGDNSYEQYF. DNA of the CDR3: TGTGCCAGCAGTGCCCCGGGACTAGCGGGGGATAACTCCTACGAGCAGTACTTC.

V gene TRBV27 combines with J gene TRBJ1-1; no reliable D call. CDR3 size: 13 residues. In germline, CDR1 is MNHEY, CDR2 SMNVEV (reference sequence). V shed 7 bases and J shed 0 bases, with 9 bases lying between them. The CDR3 DNA reads TGTGCCAGCAAGAACACTATGAACACTGAAGCTTTCTTT. Translation gives CASKNTMNTEAFF.

The chain links TRBV7-3 to TRBJ1-1; D is possibly TRBD1 (5 bases). CDR1 SGHTA and CDR2 FQGTGA come from the germline V gene. V gave up 5 bases and J gave up 4 bases, with 14 bases separating them. The CDR3 extends over 14 amino acids. The CDR3 loop reads CASSPTTGGTEAFF. Here the CDR3 DNA reads TGTGCCAGCAGCCCCACCACGGGGGGCACTGAAGCTTTCTTT. Filled out from reference TRBV7-3 and TRBJ1-1, the complete variable domain reads GAGVSQTPSNKVTEKGKYVELRCDPISGHTALYWYRQSLGQGPEFLIYFQGTGAADDSGLPNDRFFAVRPEGSVSTLKIQRTERGDSAVYLCASSPTTGGTEAFFGQGTRLTVV.

This clone was found a few times. The CDR3 reads CASSAVRGYEQYF. CDR3 nucleotide sequence: TGTGCCAGCAGCGCCGTGCGGGGCTACGAGCAGTACTTC. The chain links TRBV7-2 to TRBJ2-7; D might be TRBD2 (6 bases). The CDR3 totals 13 residues. V dropped 5 bases and J dropped 3 bases, with 11 bases sitting between them. Germline V gives CDR1 SGHTA, CDR2 FQGNSA.

This sequence joins TRBV7-9 and TRBJ1-5; 7 nucleotides match TRBD1. Germline lookup yields CDR1 SEHNR and CDR2 FQNEAQ (reference sequence). J was trimmed by 2 bases and V by 5 bases; bases with no gene match: 6. This CDR3 has 15 residues. In DNA form, the CDR3 reads TGTGCCAGCAGCCCGGACAGGTCGGGCAATCAGCCCCAGCATTTT. Translating gives CASSPDRSGNQPQHF.

The chain employs TRBV30 and TRBJ2-3; 9 bases align to TRBD2. V shed 2 bases and J 14 bases; nucleotides not matched to a gene: 5. Germline CDR1 is GTSNPN and CDR2 is SVGIG (reference sequence). The CDR3 runs 11 residues. CDR3 residues: CAWSTSGSGYF. The CDR3 coding sequence is TGTGCCTGGAGTACTAGCGGGTCGGGGTATTTT. The whole variable domain, remainder taken from reference TRBV30 and TRBJ2-3, is SQTIHQWPATLVQPVGSPLSLECTVEGTSNPNLYWYRQAAGRGLQLLFYSVGIGQISSEVPQNLSASRPQDRQFILSSKKLLLSDSGFYLCAWSTSGSGYFGPGTRLTVL.

This clone appeared once. The chain couples TRBV25-1 to TRBJ1-2; 7 nucleotides match TRBD1. The germline V gene has CDR1 MGHDK and CDR2 SYGVNS. The CDR3 sequence is 12 residues long. V shed 6 bases and J 5 bases; nucleotides not matched to a gene: 3. The CDR3 sequence: CASRTGRYGYTF. The CDR3 coding sequence is TGTGCCAGCAGGACAGGGAGGTATGGCTACACCTTC.

V is TRBV9 and J is TRBJ1-3; 9 bases line up with TRBD1. CDR3 length: 17 amino acids. J gave up 6 bases and V 0 bases, and 10 bases lay outside the gene matches. Germline CDR1 and CDR2: SGDLS and YYNGEE. CDR3 sequence reads: CASSVGFGGQGINTIYF. The CDR3 region has the DNA TGTGCCAGCAGCGTAGGTTTCGGGGGACAGGGAATAAACACCATATATTTT.

The chain is built from TRBV4-3 and TRBJ1-3; TRBD1 agrees at 8 bases. V shed 3 bases, J shed 0 bases, and the junction held 4 bases outside the gene matches. The CDR3 runs to 16 residues. Germline V lookup: CDR1 LGHNA, CDR2 YSLEER. CDR3 amino acids: CASSQDRAPSGNTIYF. In DNA form, the CDR3 reads TGCGCCAGCAGCCAGGACAGGGCGCCCTCTGGAAACACCATATATTTT.

This rearrangement joins TRBV5-3 to TRBJ1-1; TRBD1 matches 8 bases. TRBV5-3 is reported as an ORF; its role is uncertain. The CDR3 has 17 amino acids. J gave up 7 bases and V 2 bases, and 16 bases lay outside the gene matches. The DNA for the CDR3 is TGTGCCAGAAGCTTAGTGACAGGGGCGCCTAGAGGGTTTGAAGCTTTCTTT. It codes for CARSLVTGAPRGFEAFF.

The chain's CDR3 is CASSLTAPGTSTDTQYF. The CDR3 nucleotides read TGCGCCAGCAGCCTCACGGCCCCCGGGACTAGCACAGATACGCAGTATTTT. The V gene is TRBV4-1, the J gene TRBJ2-3; D may be TRBD2 (6 bases). Between the trimmed V and J ends, which lost 4 bases and 0 bases, there was a span of 17 bases. The CDR3 has 17 residues. Germline values: CDR1 MGHRA, CDR2 YSYEKL.

The chain employs TRBV30 and TRBJ1-1; 7 positions agree with TRBD1. The CDR3 extends over 13 amino acids. Trimming at V came to 2 bases and at J to 2 bases, leaving 2 bases not matched to a gene. Germline assignment: CDR1 GTSNPN and CDR2 SVGIG (reference sequence). The CDR3: CAWSYRGNTEAFF. In nucleotides, the CDR3 is TGTGCCTGGAGTTACAGGGGAAACACTGAAGCTTTCTTT.

The chain couples TRBV29-1 to TRBJ2-5; D might be TRBD1 (6 bases). The CDR3 extends over 12 amino acids. Trimming stripped 6 bases from V and 5 bases from J, with 13 bases between. Germline lookup yields CDR1 SQVTM and CDR2 ANQGSEA. CDR3 DNA: TGCAGCGTGCGACAGGTTTGGGAGACCCAGTACTTC. This codes for CSVRQVWETQYF. Complete variable domain (other parts from reference TRBV29-1 and TRBJ2-5): SAVISQKPSRDICQRGTSLTIQCQVDSQVTMMFWYRQQPGQSLTLIATANQGSEATYESGFVIDKFPISRPNLTFSTLTVSNMSPEDSSIYLCSVRQVWETQYFGPGTRLLVL.

V gene TRBV7-2 combines with J gene TRBJ2-3; 8 nucleotides line up with TRBD2. This CDR3 has 16 residues. Unmatched junction bases numbered 9, after V lost 1 base and J lost 6 bases. Germline CDR1 and CDR2: SGHTA and FQGNSA. CDR3 DNA: TGTGCCAGCAGCTTAGGCCAGCGGGGGACGGTGGATACGCAGTATTTT. This translates into CASSLGQRGTVDTQYF.

The CDR3 DNA sequence: TGTGCCAGCAGCTTGGACGGGGGGGCCGGAAATGAGCAGTTCTTC. Protein sequence: CASSLDGGAGNEQFF. J is TRBJ2-1 and V is TRBV5-4, with 8 positions matching TRBD2. CDR1 SGHNT and CDR2 YYREEE come from the germline V gene (reference sequence). CDR3 size: 15 residues. Trimming removed 0 bases from V and 7 bases from J; junction bases left unmatched: 6.

The rearrangement joins TRBV7-8 to TRBJ1-5; D gene unclear. Trimming stripped 8 bases from V and 3 bases from J, with 8 bases between. The CDR3 has 12 amino acids. The germline CDR1 and CDR2 sequences are SGHVS and FQNEAQ. CDR3 protein: CASRDPNQPQHF. DNA of the CDR3: TGTGCCAGCCGGGATCCCAATCAGCCCCAGCATTTT.

The chain combines TRBV9 with TRBJ1-1, with 7 positions matching TRBD1. Germline-derived CDR1 and CDR2 are SGDLS and YYNGEE. The V and J ends lost 3 bases and 4 bases, in that order; junction bases with no gene match: 9. This CDR3 is 15 amino acids long. The CDR3 region has the DNA TGTGCCAGCAGCGGTTCGGGACAGTTAGGCACTGAAGCTTTCTTT. Protein product: CASSGSGQLGTEAFF.

The chain is built from TRBV7-8 and TRBJ2-3; D perhaps matches TRBD2 (6 bases). Germline V lookup: CDR1 SGHVS, CDR2 FQNEAQ. Trimming removed 5 bases at V and 1 base at J, with 19 bases between. This CDR3 spans 17 amino acids. This CDR3 reads CASSREGRGGGTDTQYF. The CDR3 nucleotides read TGTGCCAGCAGCCGAGAGGGGCGGGGTGGGGGCACAGATACGCAGTATTTT.

V and J are TRBV5-4 and TRBJ1-1, with D possibly being TRBD1 (6 bases). Trimming cost V 3 bases and J 5 bases, with 14 bases left between them. The CDR3 has 14 amino acids. Germline CDR1 SGHNT, CDR2 YYREEE (reference sequence). The CDR3 sequence: CASSSTGIHTEAFF. The CDR3 bases are TGTGCCAGCAGCTCTACAGGGATTCATACTGAAGCTTTCTTT.

The chain combines TRBV5-6 with TRBJ1-2; 7 bases are a match to TRBD1. This CDR3 has 15 amino acids. After removal of 4 bases from V and 2 bases from J, the junction contained 8 bases not matched to a gene. Germline V lookup: CDR1 SGHDT, CDR2 YYEEEE. The CDR3 nucleotides are TGTGCCAGCAGCGTGGGACAGCTGTCCAACTATGGCTACACCTTC. Amino acid sequence: CASSVGQLSNYGYTF. The full variable domain, completed using reference TRBV5-6 and TRBJ1-2, is DAGVTQSPTHLIKTRGQQVTLRCSPKSGHDTVSWYQQALGQGPQFIFQYYEEEERQRGNFPDRFSGHQFPNYSSELNVNALLLGDSALYLCASSVGQLSNYGYTFGSGTRLTVV.

The rearrangement links TRBV7-8 to TRBJ1-1; D call uncertain. V gave up 2 bases and J gave up 4 bases, with 14 bases separating them. CDR3 size: 15 residues. Germline-derived CDR1 and CDR2 are SGHVS and FQNEAQ. The CDR3 protein is CASSLRETRGTEAFF. The CDR3 DNA reads as TGTGCCAGCAGCTTAAGGGAGACTCGGGGCACTGAAGCTTTCTTT.

This chain joins TRBV4-2 and TRBJ2-7, with D perhaps matching TRBD2 (5 bases). CDR3 size: 17 residues. Trimming took off 0 bases at V and 4 bases at J, with 19 bases between the two ends. Germline CDR1 reads LGHNA; CDR2 reads YNFKEQ. The CDR3 bases are TGTGCCAGCAGCCAAGAATTAGGGTCCAGCGGCCAGTACGAGCAGTACTTC. Protein sequence: CASSQELGSSGQYEQYF.

This rearrangement joins TRBV6-5 to TRBJ1-3; D gene ambiguous. The V end lost 2 bases, the J end lost 11 bases, and 16 bases lay between the germline ends. Germline V CDR1 and CDR2: MNHEY, SVGAGI. CDR3 length equals 14 residues. The CDR3 coding sequence is TGTGCCAGCAGTTACAATGTACGGAGAGGCGCCATATATTTT. It encodes CASSYNVRRGAIYF.

The rearrangement uses TRBV15 and TRBJ1-4; tentative D call: TRBD1 (5 bases). V shed 0 bases and J shed 5 bases, with 13 bases lying between them. Germline CDR1 and CDR2: LNHNV and YYDKDF (reference sequence). This CDR3 has 16 amino acids. The CDR3 nucleotides read TGTGCCACCAGCAGAGATCAATATGGGGGGAATGAAAAACTGTTTTTT. This sequence encodes CATSRDQYGGNEKLFF.